One and the same sample provided the 20 T cell receptor beta chains below, sequenced in a study of monozygotic twins with inflammatory bowel disease. TCRdb re-called the 5' RACE reads; every CDR3 protein appears as one record, without DNA. The sample's table shows 300,000 to 450,000 distinct CDR3 sequences. What was sequenced was blood. The source is a human donor with ulcerative colitis or Crohn's disease, or a healthy co-twin of an affected twin (not recorded which).

The chain couples TRBV5-1 to TRBJ2-2; no DNA is available, so the TRBD1 call from TCRdb remains unchecked. Germline V gene data show CDR1 as SGHRS and CDR2 as YFSETQ. The CDR3 contains 16 residues. CDR3 sequence reads: CASSLDGTGGTGELFF.

The chain recombines TRBV20-1 with TRBJ2-3; TCRdb designates TRBD1, a call that cannot be tested without DNA. Germline V gene sequence: CDR1 DFQATT, CDR2 SNEGSKA (reference sequence). The CDR3 has 15 amino acids. The CDR3 reads CSARGSLGWGDTQYF.

The chain uses TRBV19 and TRBJ2-7; lacking DNA, the TRBD1 call made by TCRdb goes unchecked. Germline lookup yields CDR1 LNHDA and CDR2 SQIVND (reference sequence). The CDR3 runs 14 residues. The CDR3 is CASSTRDNHYEQYF.

The chain is built from TRBV7-2 and TRBJ1-6. The CDR3 runs 17 residues. The germline CDR1 and CDR2 sequences are SGHTA and FQGNSA. The CDR3 sequence: CASSLGGRRNYNSPLHF.

The gene calls are TRBV4-3 and TRBJ2-3. Germline values: CDR1 LGHNA, CDR2 YSLEER. The CDR3 covers 15 residues. The CDR3: CASSQDHSSTDTQYF.

V usage is TRBV12-3 or TRBV12-4 and J usage is TRBJ2-5; the TCRdb call, TRBD2, lacks DNA for checking. This CDR3 is 17 amino acids long. The CDR3 sequence: CASSLPAGLAGGETQYF.

V is TRBV11-2 and J is TRBJ2-6; checking the TCRdb D call of TRBD1 is not possible without DNA. Germline-derived CDR1 and CDR2 are SGHAT and FQNNGV. This CDR3 has 18 residues. The CDR3 here is CASRDRGQGNSGANVLTF.

The genes are TRBV20-1 and TRBJ2-3; the TRBD2 assignment by TCRdb is unverifiable without DNA. Germline CDR1 DFQATT, CDR2 SNEGSKA (reference sequence). This CDR3 region has 15 residues. The chain's CDR3 is CSARVAGRGTDTQYF.

This chain links TRBV24-1 with TRBJ2-2; no DNA is available, so the TRBD1 call from TCRdb remains unchecked. Germline V gene sequence: CDR1 KGHDR, CDR2 SFDVKD. The CDR3 sequence is 18 residues long. This chain's CDR3 is CATSDPPGTGTNTGELFF.

V usage is TRBV20-1 and J usage is TRBJ1-5; the D gene TCRdb calls, TRBD1, cannot be checked with no DNA. The length of the CDR3 is 16 residues. The germline V gene has CDR1 DFQATT and CDR2 SNEGSKA (reference sequence). The CDR3: CSAVAGDSQSNQPQHF.

V usage is TRBV6-1 and J usage is TRBJ1-1; the TRBD1 assignment by TCRdb is unverifiable without DNA. This CDR3 is 16 amino acids long. Germline values: CDR1 MNHNS, CDR2 SASEGT. The CDR3 here is CASSLRQGALGTEAFF.

The chain employs TRBV7-2 and TRBJ2-3; TCRdb designates TRBD1, a call that cannot be tested without DNA. Germline V lookup: CDR1 SGHTA, CDR2 FQGNSA. The CDR3 runs 15 residues. The CDR3 loop reads CASSEDRGLTDTQYF.

The CDR3 is CASSLTPGTYEQYF. V usage is TRBV7-2 and J usage is TRBJ2-7; TCRdb picks TRBD1, but there is no DNA to check that call. Germline values: CDR1 SGHTA, CDR2 FQGNSA. The CDR3 loop spans 14 amino acids.

The genes are TRBV7-2 and TRBJ1-6. The V gene's germline CDR1 is SGHTA and CDR2 FQGNSA. The CDR3 extends over 15 amino acids. CDR3: CASSMGAIHNSPLHF.

The chain combines TRBV27 with TRBJ1-1; the D call of TRBD1 rests on TCRdb alone, since no DNA is present to check it. The CDR3 loop spans 15 amino acids. CDR1 MNHEY and CDR2 SMNVEV come from the germline V gene (reference sequence). The CDR3 loop is CASSFLGYRVSEAFF.

The chain employs TRBV20-1 and TRBJ2-3; TCRdb's assignment of TRBD2 cannot be checked, as there is no DNA. The CDR3 has 19 residues. Germline CDR1 and CDR2: DFQATT and SNEGSKA (reference sequence). CDR3 amino acids: CSAREFPLAGGLSTDTQYF.

The chain recombines TRBV5-1 with TRBJ2-3; TCRdb picks TRBD1, but there is no DNA to check that call. This CDR3 comprises 15 residues. The germline gives CDR1 SGHRS, CDR2 YFSETQ. The CDR3 sequence is CASSLAGGRTDTQYF.

This chain links TRBV29-1 with TRBJ2-1; TCRdb's D gene call, TRBD1, goes unchecked for lack of DNA. The CDR3 runs to 18 residues. Germline lookup yields CDR1 SQVTM and CDR2 ANQGSEA. CDR3 region: CSARRGQGVIIAYNEQFF.

V is TRBV4-3 and J is TRBJ1-4; TCRdb's D call, TRBD1, is unchecked because there is no DNA. The CDR3 runs 15 residues. Germline values: CDR1 LGHNA, CDR2 YSLEER. The CDR3 loop is CASSHGTGENEKLFF.

The chain's CDR3 is CSATRREAGYGYTF. J is TRBJ1-2 and V is TRBV20-1. Germline assignment: CDR1 DFQATT and CDR2 SNEGSKA (reference sequence). CDR3 length: 14 residues.